This is a list of T cell receptor beta chains from one sample in a study of response to subunit inactivated influenza vaccine. TCRdb itself ran the RT-PCR reads through MiXCR, one entry per CDR3 protein. The table includes about 570,000 distinct CDR3 sequences, approximately 10% detected once. The data also belong to a second study, concerning T cells expressing NK-cell markers.

The input for sequencing was PBMCs from blood, taken on the day of vaccination. The receptor source for this set is a man aged 45-60 years who received an inactivated influenza vaccine. Each CDR3 is given with its conserved first and last residue. D genes are given only for firm matches. Not every row has a clone size; where given, it reads once, few, many or a size class.

V,D,J,size,CDR3,DNA
TRBV19,TRBD1,TRBJ1-5,few,CASSRDSGYSNQPQHF,TGTGCCAGTAGTAGGGACAGCGGCTATAGCAATCAGCCCCAGCATTTT
TRBV12-3/TRBV12-4,.,TRBJ1-2,.,CASRQGGNNYGYTF,TGTGCCAGCAGGCAGGGCGGTAATAACTATGGCTACACCTTC
TRBV12-3/TRBV12-4,.,TRBJ1-5,many,CASSLDGSNQPQHF,TGTGCCAGCAGTCTTGACGGTAGCAATCAGCCCCAGCATTTT
TRBV27,.,TRBJ2-7,few,CASRVGEQYF,TGTGCCAGCCGCGTGGGTGAGCAGTACTTC
TRBV11-2,TRBD1,TRBJ1-6,.,CASSLSGRGFRNSPLHF,TGTGCCAGCAGCTTATCTGGCAGGGGGTTTCGTAATTCACCCCTCCACTTT
TRBV20-1,.,TRBJ1-6,few,CSADDSVNSPLHF,TGCAGTGCTGACGACTCAGTAAATTCACCCCTCCACTTT
TRBV20-1,TRBD1,TRBJ2-7,few,CSAIGQGAYEQYF,TGCAGTGCTATCGGACAGGGGGCGTACGAGCAGTACTTC
TRBV19,.,TRBJ1-2,.,CASGAIPTYGYTF,TGTGCCAGTGGGGCTATTCCCACATATGGCTACACCTTC
TRBV18,.,TRBJ2-1,.,CASSPYTWNEQFF,TGTGCCAGCTCACCTTATACTTGGAATGAGCAGTTCTTC
TRBV5-1,.,TRBJ2-5,.,CASSLGLLEVETQYF,TGCGCCAGCAGCTTGGGCCTCCTGGAAGTCGAGACCCAGTACTTC
TRBV5-1,.,TRBJ2-7,many,CASSSSSSLYEQYF,TGCGCCAGCAGCTCCTCTAGCTCCCTCTACGAGCAGTACTTC
TRBV5-1,TRBD1,TRBJ1-4,.,CASRPTGGSNEKLFF,TGCGCCAGCAGGCCCACAGGGGGCTCTAATGAAAAACTGTTTTTT
TRBV9,TRBD2,TRBJ2-3,.,CASSAGLAGVLDTQYF,TGTGCCAGCAGCGCAGGACTAGCGGGAGTACTAGATACGCAGTATTTT
TRBV11-2,.,TRBJ1-1,.,CASTSGGARTEAFF,TGTGCCAGCACCTCGGGGGGGGCGAGGACTGAAGCTTTCTTT
TRBV27,.,TRBJ2-1,.,CASSLSSTGNNHEQFF,TGTGCCAGCAGTTTATCATCAACGGGAAACAACCATGAGCAGTTCTTC
TRBV7-2,.,TRBJ1-2,.,CASSLPGFDYGYTF,TGTGCCAGCAGCTTACCAGGGTTCGACTATGGCTACACCTTC
TRBV20-1,.,TRBJ2-5,many,CSARVGTGSKETQYF,TGCAGTGCTAGAGTGGGAACGGGATCGAAGGAGACCCAGTACTTC
TRBV10-3,.,TRBJ1-2,few,CASSTPNYGYTF,TGTGCCAGCTCGACCCCTAACTATGGCTACACCTTC
TRBV5-1,TRBD1,TRBJ2-7,.,CASSLEYGTDEQYF,TGCGCCAGCAGCTTGGAGTACGGGACAGACGAGCAGTACTTC
TRBV20-1,TRBD1,TRBJ2-3,few,CSARGNRGKTDTQYF,TGCAGTGCTAGAGGAAACAGGGGGAAGACAGATACGCAGTATTTT
TRBV4-2,.,TRBJ1-5,.,CASSQASNQPQHF,TGTGCCAGCAGCCAAGCGAGCAATCAGCCCCAGCATTTT
TRBV5-1,.,TRBJ1-1,.,CASSKGQLVTEAFF,TGCGCCAGCAGCAAAGGACAGCTAGTGACTGAAGCTTTCTTT
TRBV30,.,TRBJ2-3,.,CAWVGPWPTDTQYF,TGTGCCTGGGTGGGCCCCTGGCCCACAGATACGCAGTATTTT
TRBV29-1,TRBD2,TRBJ2-1,.,CSVARLAGDYNEQFF,TGCAGCGTAGCTCGACTAGCGGGGGATTACAATGAGCAGTTCTTC
TRBV6-1,TRBD1,TRBJ1-2,.,CASYDGQGFWGGYTF,TGTGCCAGCTACGATGGACAGGGCTTTTGGGGTGGCTACACCTTC
TRBV28,.,TRBJ2-7,few,CASTLEGAGVEQYF,TGTGCCAGCACCTTAGAAGGGGCCGGCGTCGAGCAGTACTTC
TRBV27,TRBD2,TRBJ2-1,few,CASSLWASGGNEQFF,TGTGCCAGCAGTTTATGGGCTAGCGGGGGCAATGAGCAGTTCTTC
TRBV11-2,.,TRBJ2-7,.,CASSLQQVLYEQYF,TGTGCCAGCAGCCTCCAGCAGGTCCTCTACGAGCAGTACTTC
TRBV10-3,TRBD1,TRBJ2-1,.,CAISGWQGASYNEQFF,TGTGCCATCAGTGGATGGCAGGGGGCTTCTTACAATGAGCAGTTCTTC
TRBV9,.,TRBJ2-3,.,CASSGGGLVPPDTQYF,TGTGCCAGCAGCGGAGGGGGATTAGTTCCCCCAGATACGCAGTATTTT
TRBV5-1,.,TRBJ2-3,few,CASSSPRRGRTQYF,TGCGCCAGCAGCTCGCCCCGGAGGGGGCGAACGCAGTATTTT
TRBV12-3/TRBV12-4,TRBD1,TRBJ2-7,many,CASSSTGGTYEQYF,TGTGCCAGCAGTTCAACAGGGGGCACCTACGAGCAGTACTTC
TRBV7-8,TRBD2,TRBJ2-3,few,CASSPGTSGGAAADTQYF,TGTGCCAGCAGCCCCGGGACTAGCGGGGGGGCCGCGGCAGATACGCAGTATTTT
TRBV7-9,.,TRBJ1-4,.,CASSFSDTFPDEKLFF,TGTGCCAGCAGCTTCTCAGACACCTTTCCGGATGAAAAACTGTTTTTT
TRBV12-3/TRBV12-4,.,TRBJ2-7,.,CASSSPGPIYEQYF,TGTGCCAGCAGCAGTCCGGGACCGATCTACGAGCAGTACTTC
TRBV12-3/TRBV12-4,.,TRBJ2-2,.,CASRNQGFTGELFF,TGTGCCAGCAGAAACCAGGGCTTCACCGGGGAGCTGTTTTTT
TRBV27,.,TRBJ2-1,.,CASSLVGISYNEQFF,TGTGCCAGCAGTTTAGTGGGAATCTCCTACAATGAGCAGTTCTTC
TRBV2,.,TRBJ1-1,.,CASSVSGIKGNTEAFF,TGTGCCAGCAGTGTATCAGGGATTAAGGGGAACACTGAAGCTTTCTTT
TRBV14,.,TRBJ1-6,few,CASSRQFNSPLHF,TGTGCCAGCAGCCGACAGTTTAATTCACCCCTCCACTTT
TRBV12-3/TRBV12-4,TRBD1,TRBJ2-7,many,CASSARDRGYEQYF,TGTGCCAGCAGCGCCCGGGACAGGGGGTACGAGCAGTACTTC
TRBV7-2,.,TRBJ2-5,.,CASSLSVLGETQYF,TGTGCCAGCAGCCTCAGCGTTTTGGGGGAGACCCAGTACTTC
TRBV5-6,.,TRBJ2-7,.,CASSLIPSYEQYF,TGTGCCAGCAGCTTAATTCCGAGTTACGAGCAGTACTTC
TRBV28,TRBD2,TRBJ2-5,.,CASSLIAGVNQETQYF,TGTGCCAGCAGTTTAATTGCGGGGGTGAACCAAGAGACCCAGTACTTC
TRBV7-2,.,TRBJ1-1,.,CASSLVVARGTEAFF,TGTGCCAGCAGCTTAGTGGTGGCCCGCGGAACTGAAGCTTTCTTT
TRBV28,.,TRBJ1-3,many,CASSSTGTGNTIYF,TGTGCCAGCAGCTCCACAGGGACTGGAAACACCATATATTTT
TRBV24-1,.,TRBJ1-1,few,CATEVGPEMNTEAFF,TGTGCCACCGAGGTAGGCCCGGAAATGAACACTGAAGCTTTCTTT
TRBV5-1,TRBD2,TRBJ2-1,.,CASSLSGLVYNEQFF,TGCGCCAGCAGCTTGTCGGGACTAGTCTACAATGAGCAGTTCTTC
TRBV15,.,TRBJ2-1,few,CATSRESTDHYNEQFF,TGTGCCACCAGCAGAGAGTCGACAGACCACTACAATGAGCAGTTCTTC
TRBV20-1,TRBD2,TRBJ2-5,few,CSARDHGGRARETQYF,TGCAGTGCTAGAGATCATGGCGGGAGGGCCAGGGAGACCCAGTACTTC
TRBV6-5,.,TRBJ2-7,few,CASSYSRAFSGWAGEQYF,TGTGCCAGCAGTTACTCGAGGGCATTTTCGGGTTGGGCAGGGGAGCAGTACTTC
TRBV9,TRBD2,TRBJ2-7,few,CASSNAPGGAYELYF,TGTGCCAGCAGCAACGCCCCGGGAGGGGCTTACGAGCTGTACTTC
TRBV5-5,.,TRBJ2-1,few,CASSFSGLSYNEQFF,TGTGCCAGCAGCTTCTCGGGGCTCTCCTACAATGAGCAGTTCTTC
TRBV5-1,TRBD1,TRBJ2-7,.,CASSSGQTLTPRPFGEQYF,TGCGCCAGCAGCTCGGGACAGACTTTGACCCCCCGACCCTTCGGCGAGCAGTACTTC
TRBV12-3/TRBV12-4,.,TRBJ1-6,.,CASSSPGRDSPLHF,TGTGCCAGCAGCTCGCCCGGGAGGGATTCACCCCTCCACTTT